This T cell receptor beta chain emerged from a study of PD-L1 blockade in urothelial cancer. Trimming removed 1 base from V and 6 bases from J; junction bases left unmatched: 10. Germline V CDR1 and CDR2: SGHVS, FQNEAQ. This CDR3 is 17 amino acids long. Clones were read by immunoSEQ multiplex PCR, and TCRdb kept only the in-frame ones, dropping some. The table records approximately 56,000 clones, roughly 87% of them present only once. Time point described: pretreatment peripheral blood. The source was PBMCs, collected around atezolizumab (anti-PD-L1) treatment. The sequence derives from a man between 65 and 85 years old with urothelial cancer. The V and J genes are TRBV7-8 and TRBJ2-2; 8 positions agree with TRBD1. The DNA of the CDR3 is TGTGCCAGCAGCTTAGATCCGGGACAGGTCTCATCCGGGGAGCTGTTTTTT. Its translation: CASSLDPGQVSSGELFF. The full variable domain, completed using reference TRBV7-8 and TRBJ2-2, is GAGVSQSPRYKVAKRGQDVALRCDPISGHVSLFWYQQALGQGPEFLTYFQNEAQLDKSGLPSDRFFAERPEGSVSTLKIQRTQQEDSAVYLCASSLDPGQVSSGELFFGEGSRLTVL.